This T cell receptor (beta chain) was captured in a study of post-analysis software for immune sequencing data. Study-level findings and limits: Patients used about five TRBV segments, including TRBV5-6, TRBV5-1 and TRBV20-1, more often than controls.

Unique-molecular-identifier-tagged TCR beta cDNA libraries were used. TCRdb recomputed calls from the PCR reads with MiXCR, one row per CDR3 protein. This table holds about 770,000 distinct CDR3 sequences, 35% to 55% found once. About this clonotype: As yet, its antigen is unknown.

Deletions cut 1 base from V and 2 bases from J, with 10 bases between. Germline CDR1 is LNHNV and CDR2 is YYDKDF (reference sequence). This CDR3 region has 15 residues. The sequence was obtained from a girl aged 5-17 years with multiple sclerosis. The rearrangement joins TRBV15 to TRBJ2-3, with unresolved D. Sequencing used blood. CDR3 sequence (DNA): TGTGCCACCAGCAGAGTGGTTCAGATCACAGATACGCAGTATTTT. It translates to CATSRVVQITDTQYF.